This TCR beta chain was found in a study of glioma-infiltrating T cells after dendritic cell vaccination. Whole-study context: Dendritic cell vaccination trial patients had either newly diagnosed or recurrent glioblastoma. Study-wide points: Only a small number of patients had complete blood and tumor samples. Longer survival after dendritic cell vaccination followed higher pretreatment TIL content.

Clones were read by immunoSEQ multiplex PCR, and TCRdb kept only the in-frame ones, dropping some. The sample lists tens of thousands of clones, approximately 82% occurring once. Turning to this clone: What it binds is unknown.

Trimming removed 3 bases from V and 4 bases from J; junction bases left unmatched: 7. The CDR3 runs 17 residues. The germline CDR1 and CDR2 sequences are MNHNS and SASEGT. Source: blood, taken before dendritic cell vaccination. The TCR comes from a human donor with glioblastoma. This chain joins TRBV6-1 and TRBJ2-5; TRBD2 matches 14 bases. The CDR3 DNA sequence: TGTGCCAGCAGTGACATAAACGGACTAGCGGGGGGAGAGACCCAGTACTTC. This translates into CASSDINGLAGGETQYF.